These T cell receptor beta chains were read from a single sample in a study of T cells in localized non-small cell lung cancer. The table came from immunoSEQ multiplex PCR; TCRdb's copy has only in-frame clones and leaves some out. The repertoire consists of about 79,000 clones, with around four fifths occurring once and the leading ten covering about 13%. Sample: peripheral blood, taken before any cancer treatment. Source of these receptors: a female donor of 60 years or more with stage I lung adenocarcinoma. CDR3s include the opening cysteine and the closing phenylalanine or tryptophan. The D gene is left open where the match is weak.

j_call v_call d_call cdr3_aa
TRBJ2-7 TRBV18 TRBD1 CASSLQGKAAEQYF
TRBJ2-7 TRBV5-4 TRBD1 CASSFPDRGREQYF
TRBJ1-6 TRBV5-6 . CASSTDEYSPLHF
TRBJ2-1 TRBV2 . CASIFRQYNEQFF
TRBJ2-5 TRBV7-7 TRBD1 CASSAGPGTGAGQETQYF
TRBJ2-1 TRBV19 TRBD2 CASSISGRAENEQFF
TRBJ1-5 TRBV5-1 . CASSLGTRGMDQPQHF
TRBJ2-5 TRBV6-6 TRBD1 CASTLGTGSRQETQYF
TRBJ2-7 TRBV10-3 . CAIRGRDSKRNSYEQYF
TRBJ1-2 TRBV6-1 . CASSEAYPSNYGYTF
TRBJ1-5 TRBV19 . CASSMETGYSNQPQHF
TRBJ1-2 TRBV6-1 . CASRPTVNYGYTF
TRBJ2-7 TRBV19 TRBD1 CASNPTGGSGEQYF
TRBJ2-1 TRBV7-9 . CASSLQGGRMNEQFF
TRBJ2-2 TRBV6-1 TRBD2 CASRIAGVSGELFF
TRBJ2-7 TRBV5-1 TRBD2 CASSSEPSGSPYEQYF
TRBJ2-5 TRBV7-9 TRBD1 CASSEQGRETQYF
TRBJ1-4 TRBV5-4 TRBD1 CASSLWGQSRSFEKLFF
TRBJ2-2 TRBV27 . CASSFRVATGELFF
TRBJ2-5 TRBV5-1 . CASSPGEPGGRQETQYF
TRBJ2-1 TRBV11-2 TRBD2 CASRSQGAGGLNEQFF
TRBJ2-1 TRBV7-2 TRBD2 CASRDTGTTRNEQFF
TRBJ1-5 TRBV19 . CASSTGQPNYSNQPQHF
TRBJ1-6 TRBV7-2 . CASSLGGYNSPLHF
TRBJ2-3 TRBV27 TRBD2 CASSSRLAGGSTDTQYF
TRBJ2-1 TRBV14 TRBD2 CASNLATSGGYNEQFF
TRBJ1-1 TRBV6-1 TRBD1 CASSPWTGGNTEAFF